The entry below gives a single TCR beta chain sequence along with its context. The sample comes from a study of technical replicates of blood from a handful of donors. Sequencing was performed with immunoSEQ multiplex PCR; in TCRdb, only in-frame clones are kept and a portion is missing. This table holds 79,000 or so clones, around 96% found once. Germline CDR1 and CDR2: SNHLY and FYNNEI. Between the trimmed V and J ends, which lost 8 bases and 5 bases, there was a span of 10 bases. The CDR3 runs 12 residues. Sequenced material: T cells isolated from PBMCs. This clonotype was sampled from a human donor in good health. This chain joins TRBV2 and TRBJ1-5; D is unclear. As DNA, the CDR3 is TGTGCCAGCCGGAGGGTTGATCAGCCCCAGCATTTT. Protein: CASRRVDQPQHF.